The sequence of this T cell receptor (beta chain) was determined in a study of response to subunit inactivated influenza vaccine. MiXCR was run by TCRdb on the RT-PCR reads, yielding one entry per CDR3 protein. The repertoire consists of about 520,000 distinct CDR3 sequences, with about 25% occurring once and the leading ten covering 1.9%. Broader study findings: Authors suggested that a seasonal influenza vaccination recruits few new T cells each time.

This clonotype was recorded a few times. No antigen is known for it. This TCR was recovered from a man aged 50-60 years who received an inactivated influenza vaccine. Sample: CD4+ T cells sorted from PBMCs, taken more than 4 days after vaccination.

CDR3 coding DNA: TGCAGCTACAAAACGGGACGGACTTTGGGTGAGCAGTTCTTC. Translating it yields CSYKTGRTLGEQFF. The J gene is TRBJ2-1, the V gene TRBV29-1; D assignment may be TRBD1 or TRBD2 (5 bases each). CDR3 length equals 14 residues. Trimming removed 8 bases at V and 9 bases at J, with 23 bases between. Germline values: CDR1 SQVTM, CDR2 ANQGSEA.